A selection of T cell receptor beta chains follows, all from one sample in a study of T-cell reconstitution after alpha-beta-depleted transplantation in children. Using its own MiXCR run on the PCR reads, TCRdb lists one record per CDR3 protein. This repertoire shows 330,000 or so distinct CDR3 sequences, around 10% found once; its top ten account for approximately 7%. Sequenced material: PBMCs, taken before TCRalphabeta/CD19-depleted stem cell transplant. Receptor source: a boy in the first two years of life with acute myeloid leukemia, due to receive a stem cell transplant. Both conserved end residues are part of each CDR3. The D gene is left open where the match is weak. Some rows mark clone size as missing; the rest say once, few, many or name a class of expanded clone.

J gene,clone size,D gene,V gene,CDR3 DNA,CDR3 protein
TRBJ2-7,-,-,TRBV7-2,TGTGCCAGCAGCTTAGAACAATTTATCTACGAGCAGTACTTC,CASSLEQFIYEQYF
TRBJ2-7,many,TRBD2,TRBV12-3/TRBV12-4,TGTGCCAGCAGTTTTAGTAGCGGGAGCAACGAGCAGTACTTC,CASSFSSGSNEQYF
TRBJ2-7,many,-,TRBV28,TGTGCCAGCAGTTTCGGCGAAAGAGGGAACTACGAGCAGTACTTC,CASSFGERGNYEQYF
TRBJ2-7,-,TRBD1,TRBV4-3,TGCGCCAGCAGCCAAGAACGGGGACAGGGGGCCTACGAGCAGTACTTC,CASSQERGQGAYEQYF
TRBJ2-5,-,-,TRBV6-6,TGTGCCAGCAGTTACCTCCGTGTCCTTGTGTTC,CASSYLRVLVF
TRBJ2-1,once,-,TRBV6-2/TRBV6-3,TGTGCCAGCCTCCCGGGACGGTCCTACAATGAGCCGTTCTTC,CASLPGRSYNEPFF
TRBJ2-5,-,TRBD1,TRBV28,TGTGCCAGCAGTTCACCCGGGACAGGGGAGTACCAAGAGACCCAGTACTTC,CASSSPGTGEYQETQYF
TRBJ1-1,many,-,TRBV29-1,TGCAGCGTTTCCTCCTGGAACACTGAAGCTTTCTTT,CSVSSWNTEAFF
TRBJ1-1,many,-,TRBV28,TGTGCCAGCAGCCTCGGACAGTTTGAAGCTTTCTTT,CASSLGQFEAFF
TRBJ2-7,few,TRBD2,TRBV3-1,TGTGCCAGCAGCCGTCCGGGACTAGCGGGGGGGGAGCAGTACTTC,CASSRPGLAGGEQYF
TRBJ2-7,-,TRBD2,TRBV5-1,TGCGCCAGCAGCGCTCCGAGGACTAGCGGGGGGCCCTCCGGATTTTACGAGCAGTACTTC,CASSAPRTSGGPSGFYEQYF
TRBJ1-2,-,-,TRBV4-3,TGCGCCAGCAGCCAAGACGCGGGGCTTGGCTATGGCTACACCTTC,CASSQDAGLGYGYTF
TRBJ1-1,many,TRBD1,TRBV5-1,TGCGCCAGCAGCACCAGGGACAGCTTCATGAACACTGAAGCTTTCTTT,CASSTRDSFMNTEAFF
TRBJ2-2,many,TRBD1,TRBV4-2,TGTGCCAGCAGCCCCGGGGACAGGGTCAAGAGGGAGCTGTTTTTT,CASSPGDRVKRELFF
TRBJ2-3,many,TRBD1,TRBV29-1,TGCAGCGTTGGTACAGGGGTTAGCACAGATACGCAGTATTTT,CSVGTGVSTDTQYF
TRBJ1-6,many,-,TRBV27,TGTGCCAGCAGTTTAGCCGTCCGCGGGAATTCACCCCTCCACTTT,CASSLAVRGNSPLHF
TRBJ1-1,many,TRBD1,TRBV20-1,TGCAGTGCTAGAGAACCGGGACAGGAGCTTGAAGCTTTCTTT,CSAREPGQELEAFF
TRBJ1-2,many,-,TRBV28,TGTGCCAGCACCTATCCCCGGGGAGGGTATGGCTACACCTTC,CASTYPRGGYGYTF
TRBJ2-1,many,-,TRBV5-1,TGCGCCAGCAGCTTGGCGGGAGCGGTGAATGAGCAGTTCTTC,CASSLAGAVNEQFF
TRBJ2-7,many,TRBD1,TRBV4-3,TGCGCCAGCAGCCAAGAGGGGGACAGGACCTACGAGCAGTACTTC,CASSQEGDRTYEQYF
TRBJ2-3,few,-,TRBV29-1,TGCAGCGTTGGCGGGCGTCACACAGATACGCAGTATTTT,CSVGGRHTDTQYF
TRBJ2-7,many,TRBD1,TRBV10-3,TGTGCCATCAGTTCGACAGGGGACTACGAGCAGTACTTC,CAISSTGDYEQYF
TRBJ2-6,many,-,TRBV10-3,TGTGCCATCAGTGAGCCGAAAGGGGCCAACGTCCTGACTTTC,CAISEPKGANVLTF
TRBJ2-7,many,TRBD1,TRBV20-1,TGCAGTGCCACCTCCGGGACAGGGTCCTACGAGCAGTACTTC,CSATSGTGSYEQYF
TRBJ2-5,many,-,TRBV7-2,TGTGCCAGCGGACAGACCGCATATAGGACCCAGTACTTC,CASGQTAYRTQYF
TRBJ1-1,many,TRBD1,TRBV5-5,TGTGCCAGCAGCGCTGACAGGGGGACTGAAGCTTTCTTT,CASSADRGTEAFF
TRBJ2-2,many,TRBD1,TRBV9,TGTGCCAGCAGCATTCGACAGGGCGGGACCGGGGAGCTGTTTTTT,CASSIRQGGTGELFF
TRBJ2-3,-,-,TRBV5-1,TGCGCCAGCAGCTTAAGATGGGACACAACAGATACGCAGTATTTT,CASSLRWDTTDTQYF
TRBJ2-1,few,TRBD2,TRBV5-1,TGCGCCAGCAGCTTGTTACCATCCGGGACTAGCGGGAGCTCCTACAATGAGCAGTTCTTC,CASSLLPSGTSGSSYNEQFF
TRBJ1-3,many,-,TRBV15,TGTGCCACCAGCAGTGATTCCTTCTCTGGAAACACCATATATTTT,CATSSDSFSGNTIYF
TRBJ2-7,many,TRBD1,TRBV12-3/TRBV12-4,TGTGCCAGCAGTCTCCGGACAGGGAAATTCTCCTACGAGCAGTACTTC,CASSLRTGKFSYEQYF
TRBJ2-7,many,TRBD2,TRBV10-3,TGTGCCATCAGTGTAAATAGCGGGGGAGAGGAGCAGTACTTC,CAISVNSGGEEQYF
TRBJ1-2,few,-,TRBV7-2,TGTGCCAGCAGCTTAGTAGAAGGGTGGAACTATGGCTACACCTTC,CASSLVEGWNYGYTF
TRBJ2-5,many,TRBD1,TRBV15,TGTGCCACCAGCTGGACAGGGAGAGAGACCCAGTACTTC,CATSWTGRETQYF
TRBJ2-7,-,-,TRBV7-6,TGTGCCAGCAGCTTAGTGCAGGGCAATTACGAGCAGTACTTC,CASSLVQGNYEQYF
TRBJ1-2,many,-,TRBV12-3/TRBV12-4,TGTGCCAGCAGTCCCCGCAGGGCGACATTTTTCAACTATGGCTACACCTTC,CASSPRRATFFNYGYTF